Each of the 28 T cell receptor beta chains below was sequenced from the same sample in a study of identifying expanded T cells in peripheral blood. Clones were read by immunoSEQ multiplex PCR, and TCRdb kept only the in-frame ones, dropping some. Here the sample spans about 58,000 clones, approximately 90% being singletons. Source material: blood. Receptors were obtained from a person aged 18 to 70 in good health.

The chain employs TRBV7-2 and TRBJ2-7, with TRBD2 identical over 7 bases. This CDR3 has 15 amino acids. From germline, CDR1 is SGHTA and CDR2 FQGNSA. V lost 7 bases, J lost 2 bases, and 11 bases stayed unmatched. The CDR3 sequence is CASTRSGAGAYEQYF. The CDR3 DNA reads as TGTGCCAGCACCCGAAGCGGGGCTGGAGCCTACGAGCAGTACTTC.

This clone was found a few times. The V call is TRBV6-6, the J call TRBJ1-2, with 7 nucleotides matching TRBD1. V shed 2 bases and J 0 bases; nucleotides not matched to a gene: 0. CDR1 is MNHNY, CDR2 SVGAGI, per germline (reference sequence). The CDR3 consists of 14 residues. As DNA, the CDR3 is TGTGCCAGCAGTTACCAGGGGGCTAACTATGGCTACACCTTC. It is translated as CASSYQGANYGYTF.

The CDR3 sequence is CASRTDGGKETQYF. The CDR3 DNA follows: TGTGCCAGCAGGACCGACGGCGGAAAAGAGACCCAGTACTTC. The J gene is TRBJ2-5, the V gene TRBV28; D is ambiguous. This CDR3 is built from 14 residues. Trimming cost V 6 bases and J 3 bases, with 14 bases left between them. Per germline, CDR1 MDHEN and CDR2 SYDVKM. The variable domain in full, with the rest retrieved from reference TRBV28 and TRBJ2-5, is DVKVTQSSRYLVKRTGEKVFLECVQDMDHENMFWYRQDPGLGLRLIYFSYDVKMKEKGDIPEGYSVSREKKERFSLILESASTNQTSMYLCASRTDGGKETQYFGPGTRLLVL.

The CDR3 DNA reads TGTGCCAGTTCTACTGACAGGGACTATGGCTACACCTTC. It is translated as CASSTDRDYGYTF. The chain recombines TRBV19 with TRBJ1-2; TRBD1 matches at 7 bases. The CDR3 is 13 amino acids. CDR1 and CDR2 (germline): LNHDA, SQIVND (reference sequence). V gave up 8 bases and J gave up 3 bases; unmatched junction bases: 6.

The gene calls are TRBV5-8 and TRBJ2-5; TRBD1 matches 10 bases. The germline gives CDR1 SGHTS, CDR2 YDEGEE. After removal of 4 bases from V and 5 bases from J, the junction contained 14 bases not matched to a gene. CDR3 length: 17 amino acids. The CDR3 here is CASSMGTGTGASETQYF. The CDR3 region has the DNA TGTGCCAGCAGCATGGGGACCGGGACAGGGGCCTCGGAGACCCAGTACTTC.

The V and J genes are TRBV2 and TRBJ1-5, with 8 bases matching TRBD1. V shed 11 bases and J 1 base; nucleotides not matched to a gene: 4. Germline V CDR1 and CDR2: SNHLY, FYNNEI. This CDR3 region has 13 residues. In DNA, the CDR3 is TGTGCCTCCGACAGGGGAAGCAATCAGCCCCAGCATTTT. Protein: CASDRGSNQPQHF. Drawing the rest from reference TRBV2 and TRBJ1-5, the complete variable domain is EPEVTQTPSHQVTQMGQEVILRCVPISNHLYFYWYRQILGQKVEFLVSFYNNEISEKSEIFDDQFSVERPDGSNFTLKIRSTKLEDSAMYFCASDRGSNQPQHFGDGTRLSIL.

This sequence joins TRBV27 and TRBJ2-7; 7 bases map to TRBD1. The germline gives CDR1 MNHEY, CDR2 SMNVEV (reference sequence). The CDR3 loop spans 14 amino acids. After removal of 2 bases from V and 6 bases from J, the junction contained 7 bases not matched to a gene. Here the CDR3 DNA reads TGTGCCAGCAGTTTAGTGACAGGGTCTAGCGAGCAGTACTTC. Encoded protein: CASSLVTGSSEQYF.

There are a few counts of this clone. The chain employs TRBV28 and TRBJ1-2; D not resolved. Germline V gives CDR1 MDHEN, CDR2 SYDVKM. The CDR3 contains 12 residues. The germline V and J ends were trimmed by 7 bases and 8 bases, with 14 bases remaining between them. The CDR3 nucleotides are TGTGCCAGCACCACACTAGGCGGCGGCTACACCTTC. This codes for CASTTLGGGYTF.

V usage is TRBV4-1 and J usage is TRBJ2-3; D is undetermined. The length of the CDR3 is 13 residues. V dropped 4 bases and J dropped 4 bases, with 9 bases sitting between them. Germline V gene data show CDR1 as MGHRA and CDR2 as YSYEKL. The CDR3 DNA reads as TGCGCCAGCAGCCTATATGAGTCAGATACGCAGTATTTT. The encoded protein is CASSLYESDTQYF.

This clone turned up a few times. The genes are TRBV30 and TRBJ1-1, with D unresolved. This CDR3 is 14 amino acids long. V lost 2 bases and J lost 6, with 16 bases in between. CDR1 is GTSNPN, CDR2 SVGIG, per germline (reference sequence). The CDR3 nucleotides read TGTGCCTGGAGTATGTCTCAGGTTCAGCCTGAAGCTTTCTTT. It is translated as CAWSMSQVQPEAFF.

This clone was seen a handful of times. The rearrangement uses TRBV30 and TRBJ1-1, with D perhaps TRBD1 (5 bases). Per the germline V gene, CDR1 is GTSNPN and CDR2 is SVGIG (reference sequence). This CDR3 comprises 13 residues. Trimming pared 4 bases from V and 1 base from J, leaving 10 bases between. The CDR3 sequence is CAWTGLRNTEAFF. As DNA, the CDR3 is TGTGCCTGGACGGGACTCCGGAACACTGAAGCTTTCTTT.

The chain uses TRBV4-2 and TRBJ1-2; D call uncertain. CDR3 length: 15 residues. Trimming stripped 0 bases from V and 4 bases from J, with 12 bases between. Looked up from germline, CDR1 is LGHNA and CDR2 is YNFKEQ. CDR3 in DNA: TGTGCCAGCAGCCAAGACCGGGGAGGGTTCTATGGCTACACCTTC. As protein: CASSQDRGGFYGYTF.

This clone has only one observation. The chain recombines TRBV6-6 with TRBJ2-1, with D tentatively TRBD1 or TRBD2 (5 bases each). V shed 5 bases and J shed 8 bases, with 7 bases lying between them. Germline V gene lookup returns CDR1 MNHNY and CDR2 SVGAGI (reference sequence). The CDR3 loop spans 11 amino acids. The CDR3 DNA reads TGTGCCAGCAGTAGAGGGGATGAGCAGTTCTTC. Protein product: CASSRGDEQFF.

The chain combines TRBV5-1 with TRBJ2-2; D remains unclear. V dropped 0 bases and J dropped 3 bases, with 12 bases sitting between them. Germline-derived CDR1 and CDR2 are SGHRS and YFSETQ. The CDR3 runs to 16 residues. CDR3 amino acids: CASSLEGNADTGELFF. Here the CDR3 DNA reads TGCGCCAGCAGCTTGGAAGGGAATGCGGACACCGGGGAGCTGTTTTTT.

The chain is built from TRBV6-5 and TRBJ1-5, with a possible D match to TRBD1 (5 bases). The CDR3 contains 13 residues. V gave up 10 bases and J gave up 0 bases, with 10 bases separating them. CDR1 and CDR2 (germline): MNHEY, SVGAGI. CDR3 in amino acids: CATGGGSNQPQHF. The CDR3 DNA sequence: TGTGCCACGGGTGGGGGTAGCAATCAGCCCCAGCATTTT.

The CDR3 nucleotides read TGTGCCACCAGCAGAGTTCTAGCGGGAGATTCAGATACGCAGTATTTT. It is translated as CATSRVLAGDSDTQYF. The V gene is TRBV15, the J gene TRBJ2-3, with 10 positions matching TRBD2. The CDR3 is made up of 16 amino acids. V gave up 1 base and J gave up 4 bases; unmatched junction bases: 5. Germline loops: CDR1 LNHNV, CDR2 YYDKDF (reference sequence).

This chain connects TRBV7-2 to TRBJ2-3; 14 nucleotides agree with TRBD2. J was trimmed by 1 base and V by 0 bases; bases with no gene match: 3. This CDR3 is built from 18 residues. CDR1 is SGHTA and CDR2 is FQGNSA in the germline V gene. For the CDR3, the DNA is TGTGCCAGCAGCTTAGCTGGGACTAGCGGGAGAGGCACAGATACGCAGTATTTT. Translated: CASSLAGTSGRGTDTQYF.

This clone was observed once. The V call is TRBV13, the J call TRBJ2-7; D is ambiguous. The CDR3 loop spans 13 amino acids. Trimming took off 1 base at V and 6 bases at J, with 10 bases between the two ends. Germline CDR1 and CDR2: PRHDT and FYEKMQ (reference sequence). The CDR3 protein is CASSLAPFVEQYF. In nucleotides, the CDR3 is TGTGCCAGCAGCTTAGCCCCCTTTGTCGAGCAGTACTTC.

This chain uses TRBV10-2 with TRBJ1-1; 7 nucleotides line up with TRBD1. This CDR3 is 17 amino acids long. Germline assignment: CDR1 WSHSY and CDR2 SAAADI. The V and J ends lost 3 bases and 2 bases, in that order; junction bases with no gene match: 12. The CDR3 bases are TGCGCCAGCAGTGAAATTTTATGGCAGGGGGTTAACACTGAAGCTTTCTTT. Amino acids: CASSEILWQGVNTEAFF.

V and J are TRBV9 and TRBJ2-1; TRBD2 agrees at 7 bases. With V trimmed by 0 bases and J by 8 bases, 11 bases remained unmatched. In germline, CDR1 is SGDLS, CDR2 YYNGEE. This CDR3 spans 16 amino acids. CDR3 loop: CASSVGGRGAGHEQFF. The CDR3 bases are TGTGCCAGCAGCGTAGGGGGGAGGGGCGCTGGCCATGAGCAGTTCTTC.

The chain combines TRBV4-3 with TRBJ2-1, with TRBD2 matching 7 bases. The CDR3 is 16 residues long. J gave up 4 bases and V 2 bases, and 8 bases lay outside the gene matches. Germline loops: CDR1 LGHNA, CDR2 YSLEER. CDR3 sequence reads: CASSQHLGGSYNEQFF. For the CDR3, the DNA is TGCGCCAGCAGCCAACATTTGGGCGGGAGTTACAATGAGCAGTTCTTC.

The chain employs TRBV28 and TRBJ2-2, with D maybe TRBD2 (5 bases). Trimming pared 8 bases from V and 7 bases from J, leaving 8 bases between. This CDR3 is 11 amino acids long. Germline assignment: CDR1 MDHEN and CDR2 SYDVKM. The CDR3 here is CASGSYGELFF. The CDR3 DNA reads TGTGCCAGCGGGAGTTACGGGGAGCTGTTTTTT. The variable domain in full, completed from reference TRBV28 and TRBJ2-2, reads DVKVTQSSRYLVKRTGEKVFLECVQDMDHENMFWYRQDPGLGLRLIYFSYDVKMKEKGDIPEGYSVSREKKERFSLILESASTNQTSMYLCASGSYGELFFGEGSRLTVL.

The chain carries TRBV10-3 and TRBJ1-6; D possibly corresponds to TRBD1 (5 bases). Trimming left V 4 bases short and J 1 base short, with 8 bases between. The CDR3 contains 15 residues. Looked up from germline, CDR1 is ENHRY and CDR2 is SYGVKD. The DNA of the CDR3 is TGTGCCATCAGTGTAGGGGAGTCCTATAATTCACCCCTCCACTTT. Translation: CAISVGESYNSPLHF.

The CDR3, as DNA: TGTGCCAGCAGTCAAGGAGGCAATCAGCCCCAGCATTTT. This sequence encodes CASSQGGNQPQHF. The chain combines TRBV28 with TRBJ1-5, with D hard to call. Trimming took 5 bases from V and 2 from J, leaving 7 bases between them. The CDR3 has 13 amino acids. From germline, CDR1 is MDHEN and CDR2 SYDVKM.

The chain couples TRBV10-3 to TRBJ2-1; 11 positions agree with TRBD2. With 6 bases clipped from V and 4 bases from J, the junction kept 5 bases outside the gene matches. The CDR3 is 15 amino acids. Germline CDR1 ENHRY, CDR2 SYGVKD. CDR3 bases: TGTGCCATCAGGCAGGGACTAGCGGATTACAATGAGCAGTTCTTC. Translation: CAIRQGLADYNEQFF.

The chain uses TRBV9 and TRBJ2-2; D is undetermined. V gave up 0 bases and J gave up 7 bases, with 4 bases separating them. The CDR3 runs to 12 residues. Per the germline V gene, CDR1 is SGDLS and CDR2 is YYNGEE. This CDR3 is CASSVGNGELFF. The CDR3 nucleotides read TGTGCCAGCAGCGTAGGAAACGGGGAGCTGTTTTTT.

This chain uses TRBV27 with TRBJ2-2, with 9 bases identical to TRBD1. This CDR3 is 16 amino acids long. V dropped 2 bases and J dropped 5; count of bases not matched to a gene: 6. Germline CDR1 and CDR2: MNHEY and SMNVEV (reference sequence). CDR3 region: CASSLRTGVGTGELFF. The CDR3, as DNA: TGTGCCAGCAGTTTACGGACAGGGGTTGGGACCGGGGAGCTGTTTTTT.

This chain connects TRBV2 to TRBJ2-7, with a possible D match to TRBD1 (5 bases). CDR3 length: 13 residues. V lost 1 base and J lost 6, with 10 bases in between. Germline CDR1 SNHLY, CDR2 FYNNEI. CDR3 nucleotides: TGTGCCAGCAGTGAAGGCAGGGCCCGCGAGCAGTACTTC. Amino acid sequence: CASSEGRAREQYF.